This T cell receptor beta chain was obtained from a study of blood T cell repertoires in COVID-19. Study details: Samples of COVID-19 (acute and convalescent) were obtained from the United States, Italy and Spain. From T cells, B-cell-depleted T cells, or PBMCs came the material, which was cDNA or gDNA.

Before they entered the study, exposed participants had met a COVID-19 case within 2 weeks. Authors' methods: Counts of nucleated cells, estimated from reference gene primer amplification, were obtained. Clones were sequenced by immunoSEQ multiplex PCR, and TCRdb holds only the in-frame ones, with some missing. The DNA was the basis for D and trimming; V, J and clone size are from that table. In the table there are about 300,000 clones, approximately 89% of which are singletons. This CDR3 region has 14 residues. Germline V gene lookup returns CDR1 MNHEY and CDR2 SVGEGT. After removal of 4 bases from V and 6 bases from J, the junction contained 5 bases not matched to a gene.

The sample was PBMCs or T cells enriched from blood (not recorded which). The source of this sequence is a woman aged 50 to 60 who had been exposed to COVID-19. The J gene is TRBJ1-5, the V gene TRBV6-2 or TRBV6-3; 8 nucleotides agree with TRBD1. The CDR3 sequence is CASSSTGESQPQHF. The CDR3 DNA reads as TGTGCCAGCAGTTCGACAGGGGAGAGTCAGCCCCAGCATTTT.